These 17 T cell receptor beta chains came from one sample sequenced in a study of control samples from healthy donors and cancer patients. This table comes from immunoSEQ multiplex PCR, and its TCRdb copy is limited to in-frame clones, with some not included. The sample includes about 65,000 clones, just over 90% of them seen just once. Material: PBMCs. Receptor source: a woman aged 50 to 60 with colorectal cancer.

V usage is TRBV6-5 and J usage is TRBJ1-1; D unclear. The CDR3 covers 10 residues. Germline CDR1 reads MNHEY; CDR2 reads SVGAGI. Trimming left V 10 bases short and J 1 base short, with 4 bases between. The CDR3 protein is CATRNTEAFF. Written as DNA, the CDR3 is TGTGCCACTAGGAACACTGAAGCTTTCTTT.

The V call is TRBV28, the J call TRBJ2-2, with D possibly TRBD2 on 5 matching bases. CDR1 MDHEN and CDR2 SYDVKM come from the germline V gene. The CDR3 runs 15 residues. Between the trimmed V and J ends, which lost 5 bases and 1 base, there was a span of 11 bases. The CDR3 here is CASSVTSGNTGELFF. In DNA, the CDR3 is TGTGCCAGCAGTGTAACTAGTGGGAACACCGGGGAGCTGTTTTTT.

The chain links TRBV15 to TRBJ2-3; D gene unclear. The CDR3 consists of 15 residues. Looked up from germline, CDR1 is LNHNV and CDR2 is YYDKDF (reference sequence). With 4 bases removed from V and 1 base from J, the gap between germline ends came to 12 bases. The chain's CDR3 is CATSTNPTGTDTQYF. CDR3 in DNA: TGTGCCACCAGCACCAACCCGACGGGCACAGATACGCAGTATTTT.

The chain recombines TRBV3-1 (or the pseudogene TRBV3-2) with TRBJ2-1; no reliable D call. CDR1 and CDR2 from the germline V gene are LGHDT and YNNKEL (reference sequence). This CDR3 region has 14 residues. V lost 0 bases, J lost 0 bases, and 3 bases lay in between. For the CDR3, the DNA is TGTGCCAGCAGCCAAGAGGGCTCCTACAATGAGCAGTTCTTC. Its protein product is CASSQEGSYNEQFF.

The J gene is TRBJ2-5, the V gene TRBV30, with D possibly matching TRBD1 (6 bases). The CDR3 covers 14 residues. Germline CDR1 and CDR2: GTSNPN and SVGIG (reference sequence). Between the trimmed V and J ends, which lost 4 bases and 2 bases, there was a span of 14 bases. The CDR3, as DNA: TGTGCCTGGATTCTACAGGGAGATCAAGAGACCCAGTACTTC. Residues: CAWILQGDQETQYF.

This rearrangement joins TRBV3-1 (or the pseudogene TRBV3-2) to TRBJ1-2, with D unresolved. The germline V and J ends were trimmed by 5 bases and 2 bases, with 12 bases remaining between them. Per the germline V gene, CDR1 is LGHDT and CDR2 is YNNKEL (reference sequence). There are 14 residues in the CDR3. The CDR3 sequence is CASSIAPANYGYTF. CDR3 DNA: TGTGCCAGCAGCATTGCCCCGGCGAACTATGGCTACACCTTC.

The rearrangement links TRBV9 to TRBJ2-4; D is unclear. This CDR3 has 12 amino acids. Per the germline V gene, CDR1 is SGDLS and CDR2 is YYNGEE. Deletions cut 3 bases from V and 4 bases from J, with 5 bases between. The CDR3 region has the DNA TGTGCCAGCAGCGGAGGAAAAAACATTCAGTACTTC. This gives the protein CASSGGKNIQYF. The full variable domain, in which reference TRBV9 and TRBJ2-4 provide the parts outside the CDR3, is DSGVTQTPKHLITATGQRVTLRCSPRSGDLSVYWYQQSLDQGLQFLIQYYNGEERAKGNILERFSAQQFPDLHSELNLSSLELGDSALYFCASSGGKNIQYFGAGTRLSVL.

This chain links TRBV29-1 with TRBJ2-1; tentatively, D is TRBD2 (5 bases). CDR1 is SQVTM and CDR2 is ANQGSEA in the germline V gene. V gave up 1 base and J gave up 8 bases, with 9 bases separating them. CDR3 length: 12 residues. The CDR3 loop reads CSVEGGSDEQFF. As DNA, the CDR3 is TGCAGCGTTGAAGGTGGGAGCGATGAGCAGTTCTTC.

The chain links TRBV19 to TRBJ1-5, with D possibly being TRBD1 (5 bases). This CDR3 has 14 amino acids. V was cut by 3 bases and J by 4 bases, with 10 bases left in between. Looked up from germline, CDR1 is LNHDA and CDR2 is SQIVND (reference sequence). The CDR3: CASSMVQGNQPQHF. DNA of the CDR3: TGTGCCAGTAGTATGGTGCAGGGAAATCAGCCCCAGCATTTT.

The chain has TRBV18 and TRBJ2-7, with D tentatively TRBD1 (6 bases). The germline CDR1 and CDR2 sequences are KGHSH and LQKENI. V gave up 3 bases and J gave up 5 bases, with 11 bases separating them. The CDR3 spans 13 residues. DNA of the CDR3: TGTGCCAGCTCACCGGTCTCAGGGGACGAGCAGTACTTC. This sequence encodes CASSPVSGDEQYF. Supplemented by reference TRBV18 and TRBJ2-7, the full variable domain reads NAGVMQNPRHLVRRRGQEARLRCSPMKGHSHVYWYRQLPEEGLKFMVYLQKENIIDESGMPKERFSAEFPKEGPSILRIQQVVRGDSAAYFCASSPVSGDEQYFGPGTRLTVT.

This chain joins TRBV7-6 and TRBJ1-3; D gene uncertain. Germline CDR1 SGHVS, CDR2 FNYEAQ. With 5 bases removed from V and 0 bases from J, the gap between germline ends came to 8 bases. The CDR3 has 14 amino acids. CDR3 protein: CASSRGVSGNTIYF. The CDR3 bases are TGTGCCAGCAGCCGCGGCGTCTCTGGAAACACCATATATTTT.

The chain employs TRBV3-1 (or the pseudogene TRBV3-2) and TRBJ1-4; no reliable D call. The CDR3 is made up of 13 amino acids. Deletions cut 3 bases from V and 7 bases from J, with 9 bases between. Germline assignment: CDR1 LGHDT and CDR2 YNNKEL (reference sequence). The CDR3 loop reads CASSQRTAEKLFF. Here the CDR3 DNA reads TGTGCCAGCAGCCAGAGAACGGCTGAAAAACTGTTTTTT.

This chain uses TRBV6-5 with TRBJ1-5; perhaps TRBD1 as D (6 bases). Deletions cut 6 bases from V and 4 bases from J, with 10 bases between. The CDR3 has 13 residues. Germline V CDR1 and CDR2: MNHEY, SVGAGI. CDR3 in amino acids: CASSRDNNQPQHF. The CDR3 DNA sequence: TGTGCCAGCAGCCGGGACAATAATCAGCCCCAGCATTTT.

On this clone itself: Other nucleotide sequences from this sample produce the same CDR3. The rearrangement uses TRBV7-9 and TRBJ2-1; D assignment may be TRBD1 or TRBD2 (7 bases each). Trimming removed 1 base from V and 9 bases from J, with 13 bases in between. Looked up from germline, CDR1 is SEHNR and CDR2 is FQNEAQ (reference sequence). The CDR3 has 14 residues. The CDR3 region is CASSLVGGGGEQFF. Here the CDR3 DNA reads TGTGCCAGCAGCTTAGTAGGGGGCGGGGGTGAGCAGTTCTTC. The full variable domain, rest sourced from reference TRBV7-9 and TRBJ2-1, is DTGVSQNPRHKITKRGQNVTFRCDPISEHNRLYWYRQTLGQGPEFLTYFQNEAQLEKSRLLSDRFSAERPKGSFSTLEIQRTEQGDSAMYLCASSLVGGGGEQFFGPGTRLTVL.

V is TRBV5-1 and J is TRBJ2-5, with 14 bases fitting TRBD2. Trimming took 4 bases from V and 3 from J; bases not matched to a gene: 2. CDR1 is SGHRS and CDR2 is YFSETQ in the germline V gene. The CDR3 is 15 amino acids. The CDR3 reads CASSPGLAGEETQYF. In DNA, the CDR3 is TGCGCCAGCAGCCCGGGACTAGCGGGGGAAGAGACCCAGTACTTC. The full variable domain, completed using reference TRBV5-1 and TRBJ2-5, is KAGVTQTPRYLIKTRGQQVTLSCSPISGHRSVSWYQQTPGQGLQFLFEYFSETQRNKGNFPGRFSGRQFSNSRSEMNVSTLELGDSALYLCASSPGLAGEETQYFGPGTRLLVL.

This chain links TRBV30 with TRBJ2-3, with 9 bases lining up with TRBD2. Losses at the gene ends were 7 bases for V and 2 bases for J; bases not matched to a gene: 4. There are 13 residues in the CDR3. Germline lookup yields CDR1 GTSNPN and CDR2 SVGIG (reference sequence). The CDR3 reads CALLAGYTDTQYF. The DNA for the CDR3 is TGTGCCTTACTAGCGGGTTACACAGATACGCAGTATTTT.

V usage is TRBV11-2 and J usage is TRBJ2-3; D might be TRBD1 (7 bases). The CDR3 is 16 residues long. V was clipped by 0 bases and J by 4 bases, with 14 bases between them. Germline-derived CDR1 and CDR2 are SGHAT and FQNNGV. The CDR3 spells CASSLDGGGGADTQYF. The DNA for the CDR3 is TGTGCCAGCAGCTTAGATGGAGGGGGCGGGGCAGATACGCAGTATTTT.